Below are 30 T cell receptor beta chains sequenced from a single sample in a study of blood T cell repertoires in COVID-19. The assay was immunoSEQ multiplex PCR, and TCRdb's table has in-frame clones only and misses some. The table lists roughly 240,000 clones, about 89% of them singletons. The source material was peripheral blood. The receptors stem from a woman aged 55-69 years who had recovered from COVID-19.

This chain connects TRBV2 to TRBJ1-5, with 9 bases lining up with TRBD1. Germline lookup yields CDR1 SNHLY and CDR2 FYNNEI. CDR3 size: 14 residues. After removal of 10 bases from V and 0 bases from J, the junction contained 4 bases not matched to a gene. The CDR3, as DNA: TGTGCCACCGGACAGGGGAATAGCAATCAGCCCCAGCATTTT. Translating it yields CATGQGNSNQPQHF.

The rearrangement uses TRBV10-3 and TRBJ1-2; TRBD1 aligns across 7 bases. The V and J ends lost 10 bases and 5 bases, in that order; junction bases with no gene match: 13. Germline lookup yields CDR1 ENHRY and CDR2 SYGVKD. The CDR3 length is 14 residues. As DNA, the CDR3 is TGTGCCACCGAGGACAGGCCGGGCGGATATGGCTACACCTTC. It encodes CATEDRPGGYGYTF.

The gene calls are TRBV19 and TRBJ2-7; maybe TRBD2 (5 bases). CDR3 size: 13 residues. Germline CDR1 and CDR2: LNHDA and SQIVND (reference sequence). V dropped 3 bases and J dropped 0 bases, with 6 bases sitting between them. The CDR3 region is CASSIEGSYEQYF. The CDR3 DNA reads TGTGCCAGTAGTATTGAGGGCTCCTACGAGCAGTACTTC.

This rearrangement joins TRBV5-1 to TRBJ2-2; D not certain. Germline CDR1 and CDR2: SGHRS and YFSETQ. This CDR3 region has 13 residues. V was clipped by 4 bases and J by 8 bases, with 12 bases between them. CDR3 sequence (DNA): TGCGCCAGCAGCACCGTCGTCACAGGGGAGCTGTTTTTT. It specifies CASSTVVTGELFF.

The gene calls are TRBV24-1 and TRBJ2-1; 7 positions match TRBD1. CDR1 is KGHDR and CDR2 is SFDVKD in the germline V gene. CDR3 length: 17 residues. With V trimmed by 4 bases and J by 6 bases, 14 bases remained unmatched. The CDR3 loop is CATSDTTGTAFFNEQFF. CDR3 nucleotides: TGTGCCACCAGTGACACAACCGGGACAGCCTTTTTCAATGAGCAGTTCTTC.

The chain employs TRBV9 and TRBJ2-3; 10 bases fit TRBD2. V gave up 1 base and J gave up 0 bases; unmatched junction bases: 5. CDR1 is SGDLS, CDR2 YYNGEE, per germline. This CDR3 contains 17 residues. CDR3 sequence (DNA): TGTGCCAGCAGCGTAAGGGCTAGCGGGGGTAGCACAGATACGCAGTATTTT. It encodes CASSVRASGGSTDTQYF.

V is TRBV27 and J is TRBJ2-1; weak D call: TRBD2 (7 bases). Germline values: CDR1 MNHEY, CDR2 SMNVEV (reference sequence). V lost 4 bases and J lost 7, with 17 bases in between. CDR3 length: 15 residues. The DNA for the CDR3 is TGTGCCAGCAGTTGGGGGGGCTCCGGGGAAAATGAGCAGTTCTTC. Residues: CASSWGGSGENEQFF.

The chain combines TRBV25-1 with TRBJ2-7, with D possibly matching TRBD2 (6 bases). Germline assignment: CDR1 MGHDK and CDR2 SYGVNS. The CDR3 totals 14 residues. The V and J ends lost 3 bases and 6 bases respectively, with 15 bases between them. CDR3 nucleotide sequence: TGTGCCAGCAGTGATAGCGGAATCCGGAGCGAGCAGTACTTC. It is translated as CASSDSGIRSEQYF.

Comment on this clone: Other nucleotide sequences in the sample specify the same CDR3. The V call is TRBV7-2, the J call TRBJ2-5; possible D gene TRBD2, 5 bases. Trimming pared 0 bases from V and 4 bases from J, leaving 9 bases between. This CDR3 has 14 amino acids. Looked up from germline, CDR1 is SGHTA and CDR2 is FQGNSA. This CDR3 reads CASSLAGRGETQYF. CDR3 in DNA: TGTGCCAGCAGCTTAGCGGGCCGGGGAGAGACCCAGTACTTC.

The V and J genes are TRBV27 and TRBJ1-2, with 12 positions matching TRBD1. This CDR3 region has 17 residues. Per germline, CDR1 MNHEY and CDR2 SMNVEV (reference sequence). V dropped 2 bases and J dropped 8; count of bases not matched to a gene: 12. The CDR3 region has the DNA TGTGCCAGCAGTTTAATCTCGGGACAGGGGGCTGCTGGGGGCTACACCTTC. This codes for CASSLISGQGAAGGYTF.

This clone came up a few times. V is TRBV15 and J is TRBJ1-5; D remains unclear. The CDR3 is 15 amino acids. Germline V gene lookup returns CDR1 LNHNV and CDR2 YYDKDF (reference sequence). V lost 1 base and J 3 bases, leaving 10 bases between the germline ends. CDR3 sequence (DNA): TGTGCCACCAGCAGAGGTTGGCAGGCCAATCAGCCCCAGCATTTT. Translation: CATSRGWQANQPQHF.

The chain has TRBV5-1 and TRBJ1-4; 8 nucleotides match TRBD1. The V gene's germline CDR1 is SGHRS and CDR2 YFSETQ. The CDR3 has 13 residues. V was pared by 5 bases and J by 7 bases, with 4 bases of the junction left unmatched. The CDR3 sequence is CASRAGQAEKLFF. In DNA form, the CDR3 reads TGCGCCAGCAGGGCGGGACAGGCTGAAAAACTGTTTTTT.

V gene TRBV5-1 combines with J gene TRBJ2-7, with TRBD1 matching over 8 bases. Trimming removed 4 bases from V and 6 bases from J; junction bases left unmatched: 9. The CDR3 is 14 amino acids. Germline-derived CDR1 and CDR2 are SGHRS and YFSETQ. The CDR3 coding sequence is TGCGCCAGCAGCCTGAGGACAGGGAAGGTCGAGCAGTACTTC. Amino acid sequence: CASSLRTGKVEQYF.

The rearrangement uses TRBV28 and TRBJ1-4; 9 bases match TRBD1. The CDR3 has 17 residues. Per germline, CDR1 MDHEN and CDR2 SYDVKM. The V gene end was trimmed by 6 bases and the J gene end by 5 bases; junction bases not matched to a gene: 13. The CDR3 nucleotides read TGTGCCAGCAGCCCTAACAGGGGGCGCCGACAAAATGAAAAACTGTTTTTT. Its translation: CASSPNRGRRQNEKLFF.

The rearrangement links TRBV28 to TRBJ2-1; 10 nucleotides align to TRBD1. Germline lookup yields CDR1 MDHEN and CDR2 SYDVKM. The CDR3 has 16 amino acids. Trimming cost V 7 bases and J 6 bases; bases outside gene matches: 12. The CDR3 bases are TGTGCCAGCAACGACATACTCCGGGACAGGGGCAATGAGCAGTTCTTC. Amino acids: CASNDILRDRGNEQFF.

The gene calls are TRBV7-9 and TRBJ2-5; TRBD2 aligns across 14 bases. The germline CDR1 and CDR2 sequences are SEHNR and FQNEAQ (reference sequence). The CDR3 has 17 residues. Trimming cost V 5 bases and J 0 bases; bases outside gene matches: 5. CDR3 DNA sequence: TGTGCCAGCAGCGCCGGACTAGCGGGGGGATACCAAGAGACCCAGTACTTC. Translated: CASSAGLAGGYQETQYF.

The chain has TRBV4-3 and TRBJ1-1; 8 bases map to TRBD1. Germline V gene data show CDR1 as LGHNA and CDR2 as YSLEER. The trim removed 0 bases at V and 10 bases at J, leaving 7 bases unmatched. The CDR3 spans 14 residues. The CDR3 sequence is CASSQDRGTGTAFF. In nucleotides, the CDR3 is TGCGCCAGCAGCCAAGATAGGGGGACAGGTACAGCTTTCTTT.

This clone was seen just once. The chain combines TRBV7-8 with TRBJ1-1, with TRBD1 matching over 7 bases. This CDR3 is built from 14 residues. CDR1 SGHVS and CDR2 FQNEAQ come from the germline V gene. With 3 bases clipped from V and 1 base from J, the junction kept 2 bases outside the gene matches. The CDR3 nucleotides are TGTGCCAGCAGCTTTGGGGACAGGAACACTGAAGCTTTCTTT. This translates into CASSFGDRNTEAFF.

The rearrangement links TRBV28 to TRBJ2-5, with a tentative D call TRBD1 (6 bases). CDR1 is MDHEN, CDR2 SYDVKM, per germline. The V end was cut by 6 bases, the J end by 10 bases, with 24 bases between. The CDR3 contains 15 residues. In DNA form, the CDR3 reads TGTGCCAGCAGGGGACATGGGAACTATTTTGGTATCCAGTACTTC. It is translated as CASRGHGNYFGIQYF.

The V call is TRBV21-1, the J call TRBJ2-4; the D call in the table, TRBD1, was not verified against the DNA. TRBV21-1 is tagged as a pseudogene. The CDR3 has 17 amino acids. CDR3 protein: CASSKAYRDTAKNIQYF. The CDR3 coding sequence is TGTGCCAGCAGCAAAGCTTACCGGGACACAGCCAAAAACATTCAGTACTTC.

This clone was observed once. The chain links TRBV7-2 to TRBJ2-7, with 11 bases matching TRBD2. Germline V gene sequence: CDR1 SGHTA, CDR2 FQGNSA. There are 18 residues in the CDR3. V was clipped by 1 base and J by 4 bases; unmatched bases: 12. The CDR3 loop reads CASSLVVYSASGGYEQYF. CDR3 DNA sequence: TGTGCCAGCAGCTTAGTAGTATATTCGGCTAGCGGGGGGTACGAGCAGTACTTC. Looking up the rest from reference TRBV7-2 and TRBJ2-7 gives the full variable domain: GAGVSQSPSNKVTEKGKDVELRCDPISGHTALYWYRQSLGQGLEFLIYFQGNSAPDKSGLPSDRFSAERTGGSVSTLTIQRTQQEDSAVYLCASSLVVYSASGGYEQYFGPGTRLTVT.

The chain is built from TRBV2 and TRBJ2-1; D is unresolved. V lost 3 bases and J lost 4, with 4 bases in between. This CDR3 region has 12 residues. Germline V CDR1 and CDR2: SNHLY, FYNNEI. The CDR3 sequence: CASSDGYNEQFF. CDR3 DNA: TGTGCCAGCAGTGACGGGTACAATGAGCAGTTCTTC.

V is TRBV5-5 and J is TRBJ1-5; 10 bases align to TRBD1. CDR3 size: 19 residues. Germline loops: CDR1 SGHKS, CDR2 YYEKEE (reference sequence). After removal of 4 bases from V and 0 bases from J, the junction contained 13 bases not matched to a gene. This CDR3 is CASSPSGGQGDYSNQPQHF. In nucleotides, the CDR3 is TGTGCCAGCAGCCCATCAGGTGGACAGGGGGATTATAGCAATCAGCCCCAGCATTTT.

The V and J genes are TRBV19 and TRBJ1-6, with a weak D call TRBD1 (5 bases). The CDR3 has 14 residues. The germline V gene encodes CDR1 LNHDA and CDR2 SQIVND (reference sequence). Trimming removed 5 bases from V and 3 bases from J, with 8 bases in between. CDR3 region: CASSLQGYNSPLHF. CDR3 DNA sequence: TGTGCCAGTAGTTTGCAGGGCTATAATTCACCCCTCCACTTT. The complete variable domain, with remaining parts taken from reference TRBV19 and TRBJ1-6, reads DGGITQSPKYLFRKEGQNVTLSCEQNLNHDAMYWYRQDPGQGLRLIYYSQIVNDFQKGDIAEGYSVSREKKESFPLTVTSAQKNPTAFYLCASSLQGYNSPLHFGNGTRLTVT.

The chain joins TRBV12-3 or TRBV12-4 to TRBJ2-2; TRBD1 is a possible D gene (6 bases). The CDR3 is 13 amino acids. V was trimmed by 7 bases and J by 7 bases, leaving 13 bases between them. The CDR3 DNA sequence: TGTGCCAGCACCTCAGGGGCGGGCGGGGAGCTGTTTTTT. It codes for CASTSGAGGELFF.

The chain is built from TRBV28 and TRBJ2-5; TRBD2 matches 10 bases. Germline-derived CDR1 and CDR2 are MDHEN and SYDVKM. There are 16 residues in the CDR3. The junction had 5 bases not matched to a gene; V was cut back by 3 bases and J by 1 base. In DNA form, the CDR3 reads TGTGCCAGCAGTTTGAATAGCGGGGGGACCCAAGAGACCCAGTACTTC. Its protein product is CASSLNSGGTQETQYF.

V and J are TRBV5-1 and TRBJ1-1; 8 bases match TRBD1. After removal of 4 bases from V and 0 bases from J, the junction contained 5 bases not matched to a gene. This CDR3 comprises 15 residues. Germline V gene lookup returns CDR1 SGHRS and CDR2 YFSETQ. CDR3: CASSIGQGLNTEAFF. CDR3 DNA sequence: TGCGCCAGCAGCATTGGACAGGGTTTGAACACTGAAGCTTTCTTT.

V gene TRBV2 combines with J gene TRBJ2-1, with 10 positions matching TRBD1. V lost 6 bases to trimming and J lost 9 bases; unmatched junction nucleotides: 5. The V gene's germline CDR1 is SNHLY and CDR2 FYNNEI. This CDR3 contains 13 residues. The CDR3 loop is CASRRTGGTEQFF. CDR3 in DNA: TGTGCCAGCAGAAGGACAGGGGGGACTGAGCAGTTCTTC.

The chain carries TRBV6-5 and TRBJ1-2, with 7 positions matching TRBD1. From germline, CDR1 is MNHEY and CDR2 SVGAGI. CDR3 size: 12 residues. J gave up 3 bases and V 6 bases, and 1 base lay outside the gene matches. CDR3 bases: TGTGCCAGCAGCGACAGGGACTATGGCTACACCTTC. This translates into CASSDRDYGYTF.

This clone was counted once. The genes are TRBV12-3 or TRBV12-4 and TRBJ2-1, with D possibly TRBD2 on 6 matching bases. The germline V and J ends were trimmed by 5 bases and 12 bases, with 14 bases remaining between them. CDR3 length: 12 amino acids. The CDR3: CASSPTGGGQFF. For the CDR3, the DNA is TGTGCCAGCAGTCCCACCGGGGGTGGGCAGTTCTTC.